Below are 3 T cell receptor beta chains sequenced from a single sample in a study of blood T cell repertoires in COVID-19. The repertoire was sequenced with immunoSEQ multiplex PCR; TCRdb's copy has only in-frame clones and lacks some. Of 150,000 to 200,000 clones listed, 80% were seen once; the top ten hold around an eighth. Sequenced sample: PBMCs or T cells enriched from blood (not recorded which). The receptors shown here come from a man between 60 and 75 years old who had been exposed to COVID-19.

This chain joins TRBV19 and TRBJ2-5; D unresolved. Trimming removed 8 bases at V and 4 bases at J, with 20 bases between. This CDR3 comprises 15 residues. CDR1 is LNHDA and CDR2 is SQIVND in the germline V gene (reference sequence). CDR3 nucleotide sequence: TGTGCCAGTCGCCCCTCGGTCCCGACTTCAGAGACCCAGTACTTC. This encodes CASRPSVPTSETQYF.

This chain uses TRBV24-1 with TRBJ2-3; possible D gene TRBD1, 6 bases. The CDR3 is made up of 15 amino acids. Per germline, CDR1 KGHDR and CDR2 SFDVKD. Trimming removed 1 base from V and 6 bases from J, with 13 bases in between. CDR3 nucleotides: TGTGCCACCAGTGATTTTAGGGGGAGCCGGGATACGCAGTATTTT. Protein: CATSDFRGSRDTQYF.

The chain links TRBV19 to TRBJ1-4, with D hard to call. V lost 3 bases and J 7 bases, leaving 15 bases between the germline ends. CDR3 length: 15 amino acids. Germline-derived CDR1 and CDR2 are LNHDA and SQIVND (reference sequence). The CDR3 bases are TGTGCCAGTAGTATCTTTGGGTCCCGGGGTGAAAAACTGTTTTTT. It specifies CASSIFGSRGEKLFF.